The 21 T cell receptor beta chains presented below share a single source sample, sequenced in a study of blood T cells in healthy people across ages. Through a sample-barcoded 5' primer and a J-beta primer mix, a second PCR was run for roughly 6 to 11 cycles. TCRdb called the 5' RACE reads again in MiXCR, with one record for every CDR3 protein. Here the sample spans 1,500,000 or so distinct CDR3 sequences, approximately 60% being singletons. Source material: blood. Source of these receptors: a young man in good health.

The rearrangement uses TRBV20-1 and TRBJ2-1; no definite D call. TRBJ2-7 explains the end of the DNA better; the J call may be wrong. This CDR3 comprises 15 residues. Germline lookup yields CDR1 DFQATT and CDR2 SNEGSKA (reference sequence). CDR3 coding DNA: TGCAGTGCTAGAACACCCTTTGGTTCCCACAATGAGCAGTACTTC. It yields the protein CSARTPFGSHNEQYF.

This clonotype was counted a few times. The chain joins TRBV28 to TRBJ2-7; unclear D gene. Trimming left V 3 bases short and J 4 bases short, with 16 bases between. CDR1 and CDR2 from the germline V gene are MDHEN and SYDVKM. This CDR3 contains 15 residues. DNA for the CDR3: TGTGCCAGCAGTTTTACCCAGCCACCGGGTTACGAGCAGTACTTC. Translating it yields CASSFTQPPGYEQYF.

V and J are TRBV6-6 and TRBJ2-7; no clear D. This CDR3 spans 14 amino acids. Germline V lookup: CDR1 MNHNY, CDR2 SVGAGI (reference sequence). Trimming stripped 2 bases from V and 1 base from J, with 9 bases between. The CDR3 loop is CASSYAKPSYEQYF. CDR3 DNA: TGTGCCAGCAGTTACGCGAAACCTTCCTACGAGCAGTACTTC.

The chain has TRBV3-1 and TRBJ1-2; tentative D call: TRBD1 (5 bases). V was clipped by 3 bases and J by 4 bases, with 9 bases between them. Germline CDR1 reads LGHDT; CDR2 reads YNNKEL (reference sequence). The CDR3 is 13 residues long. CDR3 in amino acids: CASSQLGAYGYTF. The DNA for the CDR3 is TGTGCCAGCAGCCAGTTAGGGGCCTATGGCTACACCTTC. The complete variable domain, with remaining parts taken from reference TRBV3-1 and TRBJ1-2, reads DTAVSQTPKYLVTQMGNDKSIKCEQNLGHDTMYWYKQDSKKFLKIMFSYNNKELIINETVPNRFSPKSPDKAHLNLHINSLELGDSAVYFCASSQLGAYGYTFGSGTRLTVV.

This clonotype was observed a few times. The chain joins TRBV10-3 to TRBJ2-1; 12 nucleotides agree with TRBD2. J gave up 9 bases and V 7 bases, and 4 bases lay outside the gene matches. The CDR3 consists of 13 residues. Germline CDR1 is ENHRY and CDR2 is SYGVKD. Written as DNA, the CDR3 is TGTGCCATCACTAGCGGGGGGGCCGGTGAGCAGTTCTTC. Encoded protein: CAITSGGAGEQFF.

The chain recombines TRBV7-2 with TRBJ2-3, with 11 positions matching TRBD2. Per the germline V gene, CDR1 is SGHTA and CDR2 is FQGNSA. The V and J ends lost 5 bases and 9 bases, in that order; junction bases with no gene match: 19. This CDR3 contains 18 residues. For the CDR3, the DNA is TGTGCCAGCAGCGAAGGGACTAGCGGATGGACTGCTGGCGGAACGCAGTATTTT. Its translation: CASSEGTSGWTAGGTQYF.

This clonotype was seen a handful of times. The chain joins TRBV4-3 to TRBJ1-2; 7 bases agree with TRBD1. This CDR3 comprises 14 residues. CDR1 is LGHNA and CDR2 is YSLEER in the germline V gene. Trimming took 1 base from V and 4 from J; bases not matched to a gene: 3. This CDR3 reads CASSQGEGAYGYTF. The CDR3 nucleotides are TGCGCCAGCAGCCAAGGCGAGGGGGCCTATGGCTACACCTTC.

CDR3 region: CASAASAPLGEQYF. The CDR3 DNA reads TGTGCCAGCGCGGCTAGCGCCCCTTTGGGAGAGCAGTACTTC. This chain links TRBV6-1 with TRBJ2-5, with D maybe TRBD2 (6 bases). V lost 8 bases, J lost 11 bases, and 24 bases lay in between. The CDR3 sequence is 14 residues long. Germline CDR1 is MNHNS and CDR2 is SASEGT.

In nucleotides, the CDR3 is TGTGCCAGCAGTTTAGACCGCGGAGGACTATCTTCCTACGAGCAGTACTTC. This gives the protein CASSLDRGGLSSYEQYF. The rearrangement links TRBV12-3 or TRBV12-4 to TRBJ2-7; D is perhaps TRBD2 (6 bases). The length of the CDR3 is 17 residues. V dropped 1 base and J dropped 1 base, with 17 bases sitting between them.

This sequence joins TRBV5-5 and TRBJ2-5; 7 nucleotides align to TRBD1. The germline V gene encodes CDR1 SGHKS and CDR2 YYEKEE (reference sequence). CDR3 length: 15 amino acids. V lost 1 base to trimming and J lost 11 bases; unmatched junction nucleotides: 14. CDR3 protein: CASSLWAGGGNEQYF. CDR3 sequence (DNA): TGTGCCAGCAGCTTGTGGGCAGGGGGTGGGAATGAGCAGTACTTC.

J is TRBJ2-1 and V is TRBV27; TRBD2 might be the D (5 bases). Trimming pared 6 bases from V and 3 bases from J, leaving 18 bases between. This CDR3 contains 16 residues. The germline V gene has CDR1 MNHEY and CDR2 SMNVEV (reference sequence). The CDR3 spells CASSAGPEGNYNEQFF. CDR3 coding DNA: TGTGCCAGCAGCGCCGGGCCCGAGGGTAACTACAATGAGCAGTTCTTC.

This clonotype was counted between two and nine times. The CDR3 protein is CAIHPGLATGEQFF. DNA for the CDR3: TGTGCCATCCACCCTGGCCTCGCAACGGGTGAGCAGTTCTTC. The rearrangement links TRBV10-3 to TRBJ2-1; D not certain. CDR3 size: 14 residues. The ends were cut back, 8 bases at V and 9 bases at J, with 20 bases in the middle. Germline V gene lookup returns CDR1 ENHRY and CDR2 SYGVKD.

This chain joins TRBV7-2 and TRBJ2-1; D possibly uses TRBD1 or TRBD2 (6 bases each). CDR3 length equals 15 residues. V lost 1 base and J lost 7, with 14 bases in between. From germline, CDR1 is SGHTA and CDR2 FQGNSA. The DNA for the CDR3 is TGTGCCAGCAGCTTAGGGGGGGCAAATGGGAATGAGCAGTTCTTC. Its protein is CASSLGGANGNEQFF. Looking up the rest from reference TRBV7-2 and TRBJ2-1 gives the full variable domain: GAGVSQSPSNKVTEKGKDVELRCDPISGHTALYWYRQSLGQGLEFLIYFQGNSAPDKSGLPSDRFSAERTGGSVSTLTIQRTQQEDSAVYLCASSLGGANGNEQFFGPGTRLTVL.

This chain connects TRBV12-3 or TRBV12-4 to TRBJ2-5, with 7 bases identical to TRBD1. Trimming at V came to 5 bases and at J to 5 bases, leaving 8 bases not matched to a gene. The CDR3 has 14 amino acids. The CDR3 protein is CASSATGVRETQYF. CDR3 coding DNA: TGTGCCAGCAGTGCCACAGGGGTAAGGGAGACCCAGTACTTC.

This clonotype was counted between two and nine times. V gene TRBV9 combines with J gene TRBJ2-7, with a possible D match to TRBD2 (6 bases). The J call may be wrong; the DNA end is better matched by TRBJ2-5. The CDR3 consists of 14 residues. Germline V gene lookup returns CDR1 SGDLS and CDR2 YYNGEE. As DNA, the CDR3 is TGTGCCAGCAGCACGGGGGACCCTGGGGAGACCCAGTACTTC. It encodes CASSTGDPGETQYF.

This clonotype came up once. The rearrangement links TRBV25-1 to TRBJ2-3; 8 positions match TRBD2. The germline gives CDR1 MGHDK, CDR2 SYGVNS. The CDR3 extends over 16 amino acids. With 4 bases clipped from V and 3 bases from J, the junction kept 9 bases outside the gene matches. The CDR3 region has the DNA TGTGCCAGCAGTGCACCACTAGCGGCTAGTACAGATACGCAGTATTTT. This sequence encodes CASSAPLAASTDTQYF.

The table lists this clonotype with a few counts. The chain has TRBV12-3 or TRBV12-4 and TRBJ1-4, with no clear D. Trimming stripped 7 bases from V and 3 bases from J, with 12 bases between. This CDR3 comprises 14 residues. CDR3 sequence reads: CASTMTLSNEKLFF. The CDR3 nucleotides read TGTGCCAGCACCATGACACTGTCTAATGAAAAACTGTTTTTT.

The chain employs TRBV11-2 and TRBJ2-1, with D perhaps TRBD2 (5 bases). CDR3 length: 14 residues. CDR1 and CDR2 (germline): SGHAT, FQNNGV. Deletions cut 1 base from V and 12 bases from J, with 16 bases between. DNA of the CDR3: TGTGCCAGCAGCTTAGGGGGTACCACTGGGAGGCAGTTCTTC. It encodes CASSLGGTTGRQFF.

The chain employs TRBV11-2 and TRBJ2-2, with 9 bases that match TRBD1. The CDR3 has 16 residues. CDR1 is SGHAT and CDR2 is FQNNGV in the germline V gene. Germline trimming cut 3 bases from V and 8 bases from J; bases unmatched to any gene: 10. CDR3 coding DNA: TGTGCCAGCAGCTTTAGAACAGGGGGCTTCACAGGGGAGCTGTTTTTT. It specifies CASSFRTGGFTGELFF.

The chain joins TRBV6-6 to TRBJ1-1; no definite D call. The CDR3 length is 13 residues. Germline CDR1 MNHNY, CDR2 SVGAGI (reference sequence). Trimming cost V 7 bases and J 3 bases, with 12 bases left between them. The CDR3 DNA sequence: TGTGCCAGCACTGGAACCGGGCACACTGAAGCTTTCTTT. Protein sequence: CASTGTGHTEAFF.

The chain links TRBV6-5 to TRBJ2-7; D perhaps matches TRBD1 (7 bases). The end of the DNA aligns better with TRBJ2-5, so the J call may be wrong. Germline CDR1 is MNHEY and CDR2 is SVGAGI. CDR3 length equals 18 residues. CDR3 residues: CASSYSVDTETGRETQYF. CDR3 bases: TGTGCCAGCAGTTACTCGGTAGATACGGAGACAGGGAGGGAGACCCAGTACTTC.